Each of the 18 T cell receptor beta chains below was sequenced from the same sample in a study of T cells after yellow fever vaccination. One entry per CDR3 protein results from TCRdb running MiXCR on the 5' RACE reads. Among under 300,000 distinct CDR3 sequences listed, roughly 6.2% were seen once. The input for sequencing was CD4+ T cells sorted from PBMCs, taken on the day of the yellow fever booster vaccination. These receptors came from a man aged 30 to 45 who received the YFV17D yellow fever vaccine.

This clonotype was counted many times. This chain connects TRBV3-1 to TRBJ2-7, with D hard to call. With 5 bases removed from V and 6 bases from J, the gap between germline ends came to 8 bases. CDR3 length: 11 residues. The germline gives CDR1 LGHDT, CDR2 YNNKEL (reference sequence). This CDR3 is CASSTQSEQYF. The CDR3 coding sequence is TGTGCCAGCAGCACTCAGTCCGAGCAGTACTTC.

This clonotype was recorded at least ten times. The chain joins TRBV7-9 to TRBJ2-5, with D unresolved. This CDR3 is built from 12 residues. V was cut by 5 bases and J by 2 bases, with 6 bases left in between. From germline, CDR1 is SEHNR and CDR2 FQNEAQ (reference sequence). In DNA, the CDR3 is TGTGCCAGCAGCCCAACACAAGAGACCCAGTACTTC. Encoded protein: CASSPTQETQYF. Full variable domain (rest looked up from reference TRBV7-9 and TRBJ2-5): DTGVSQNPRHKITKRGQNVTFRCDPISEHNRLYWYRQTLGQGPEFLTYFQNEAQLEKSRLLSDRFSAERPKGSFSTLEIQRTEQGDSAMYLCASSPTQETQYFGPGTRLLVL.

This clonotype was seen many times. J is TRBJ1-2 and V is TRBV7-2; D may be TRBD1 (6 bases). Germline CDR1 is SGHTA and CDR2 is FQGNSA. Trimming shortened V by 5 bases and J by 4 bases, and 11 bases separated the two germline ends. The CDR3 is 13 amino acids. This chain's CDR3 is CASSQTGIYGYTF. The CDR3 DNA sequence: TGTGCCAGCAGCCAAACAGGGATCTATGGCTACACCTTC.

The table lists this clonotype with many counts. This rearrangement joins TRBV20-1 to TRBJ2-5; TRBD2 matches at 9 bases. Losses at the gene ends were 3 bases for V and 5 bases for J; bases not matched to a gene: 1. Germline V gene sequence: CDR1 DFQATT, CDR2 SNEGSKA (reference sequence). This CDR3 has 12 amino acids. The chain's CDR3 is CSASAGGETQYF. For the CDR3, the DNA is TGCAGTGCTAGCGCGGGGGGGGAGACCCAGTACTTC.

This clonotype showed up many times. The chain recombines TRBV3-1 with TRBJ1-2, with a weak D call TRBD1 (5 bases). CDR1 and CDR2 (germline): LGHDT, YNNKEL (reference sequence). V was cut by 0 bases and J by 2 bases, with 19 bases left in between. The CDR3 consists of 18 residues. DNA of the CDR3: TGTGCCAGCAGCCAAGACGCCGGAAGCGGGGACCCAAACTATGGCTACACCTTC. It codes for CASSQDAGSGDPNYGYTF.

This clonotype was detected only a few times. The V and J genes are TRBV6-1 and TRBJ2-6, with 11 positions matching TRBD1. Germline V CDR1 and CDR2: MNHNS, SASEGT. CDR3 length: 16 amino acids. V dropped 8 bases and J dropped 5; count of bases not matched to a gene: 8. This CDR3 reads CASFPGQGGWANVLTF. As DNA, the CDR3 is TGTGCCAGCTTTCCGGGACAGGGGGGTTGGGCCAACGTCCTGACTTTC.

This clonotype has a count of ten or more. The chain uses TRBV7-2 and TRBJ2-5; a weak D match, TRBD1 (6 bases). V lost 5 bases and J 2 bases, leaving 9 bases between the germline ends. Germline values: CDR1 SGHTA, CDR2 FQGNSA. CDR3 length: 13 residues. The CDR3 region is CASSRQVQETQYF. CDR3 nucleotides: TGTGCCAGCAGCCGACAGGTACAAGAGACCCAGTACTTC.

This clonotype was counted only a few times. For the CDR3, the DNA is TGTGCCAGCGCGGCTAGCACAGATACGCAGTATTTT. This translates into CASAASTDTQYF. The chain is built from TRBV2 and TRBJ2-3; D ambiguous. Germline V gene lookup returns CDR1 SNHLY and CDR2 FYNNEI. This CDR3 has 12 residues. V lost 8 bases to trimming and J lost 0 bases, with 6 bases between them. The whole variable domain, filled in from reference TRBV2 and TRBJ2-3, reads EPEVTQTPSHQVTQMGQEVILRCVPISNHLYFYWYRQILGQKVEFLVSFYNNEISEKSEIFDDQFSVERPDGSNFTLKIRSTKLEDSAMYFCASAASTDTQYFGPGTRLTVL.

Ten or more counts support this clonotype. V usage is TRBV7-9 and J usage is TRBJ2-5, with D uncertain. The CDR3 runs to 13 residues. CDR1 and CDR2 (germline): SEHNR, FQNEAQ (reference sequence). Trimming stripped 2 bases from V and 4 bases from J, with 8 bases between. This CDR3 is CASSLILGETQYF. The CDR3 DNA reads as TGTGCCAGCAGCTTAATATTAGGAGAGACCCAGTACTTC.

This clonotype was counted between two and nine times. V gene TRBV29-1 combines with J gene TRBJ2-1; D not resolved. CDR1 and CDR2 from the germline V gene are SQVTM and ANQGSEA. The CDR3 is made up of 11 amino acids. The germline V and J ends were trimmed by 8 bases and 0 bases, with 5 bases remaining between them. The CDR3 bases are TGCAGCCCCGCCTCCTACAATGAGCAGTTCTTC. Translated, it gives CSPASYNEQFF.

This clonotype was picked up many times. The V gene is TRBV5-1, the J gene TRBJ1-3; possibly TRBD1 for D (5 bases). CDR1 is SGHRS, CDR2 YFSETQ, per germline. The CDR3 is made up of 14 amino acids. V was pared by 4 bases and J by 4 bases, with 12 bases between. The CDR3 sequence: CASSPTTVGNTIYF. CDR3 nucleotide sequence: TGCGCCAGCAGCCCCACGACAGTCGGAAACACCATATATTTT.

On this clonotype itself: The junction shows a germline mismatch at one end, possibly a read error. CDR3 protein: CAASYLGEETQYF. The CDR3 bases are TGTGCCGCCAGTTATCTTGGGGAAGAGACCCAGTACTTC. The chain couples TRBV24-1 to TRBJ2-5; D is ambiguous. The length of the CDR3 is 13 residues. CDR1 is KGHDR and CDR2 is SFDVKD in the germline V gene.

This clonotype has a handful of counts. The J gene is TRBJ2-1, the V gene TRBV19, with D tentatively TRBD2 (6 bases). Per germline, CDR1 LNHDA and CDR2 SQIVND (reference sequence). This CDR3 comprises 15 residues. The V end lost 7 bases, the J end lost 4 bases, and 17 bases lay between the germline ends. CDR3 sequence (DNA): TGTGCCAGTACCCAAGATGGCGGGAATTACAATGAGCAGTTCTTC. It translates to CASTQDGGNYNEQFF. The full variable domain, with the rest looked up from reference TRBV19 and TRBJ2-1, is DGGITQSPKYLFRKEGQNVTLSCEQNLNHDAMYWYRQDPGQGLRLIYYSQIVNDFQKGDIAEGYSVSREKKESFPLTVTSAQKNPTAFYLCASTQDGGNYNEQFFGPGTRLTVL.

In DNA form, the CDR3 reads TGTGCCAGCAGCGTACTAGCGGGAGAATTCCAAGAGACCCAGTACTTC. It yields the protein CASSVLAGEFQETQYF. The chain recombines TRBV9 with TRBJ2-5; 10 bases line up with TRBD2. The CDR3 length is 16 residues. After removal of 1 base from V and 1 base from J, the junction contained 4 bases not matched to a gene. From germline, CDR1 is SGDLS and CDR2 YYNGEE. Together with reference TRBV9 and TRBJ2-5, the CDR3 gives the full variable domain: DSGVTQTPKHLITATGQRVTLRCSPRSGDLSVYWYQQSLDQGLQFLIQYYNGEERAKGNILERFSAQQFPDLHSELNLSSLELGDSALYFCASSVLAGEFQETQYFGPGTRLLVL.

Concerning this clonotype itself: Possible read error: a much larger clone is one base away. The V and J genes are TRBV20-1 and TRBJ2-3, with D possibly matching TRBD2 (6 bases). The CDR3 has 14 residues. The germline CDR1 and CDR2 sequences are DFQATT and SNEGSKA (reference sequence). CDR3 DNA: TGCGGTGCTAGCGTCCGGGCGGGAACAGATACGCAGTATTTT. Translating gives CGASVRAGTDTQYF.

This chain links TRBV19 with TRBJ2-3, with a tentative D call TRBD1 (5 bases). Trimming shortened V by 5 bases and J by 3 bases, and 15 bases separated the two germline ends. This CDR3 has 15 residues. CDR1 and CDR2 (germline): LNHDA, SQIVND (reference sequence). The CDR3 is CASSRQGLETDTQYF. The CDR3 nucleotides read TGTGCCAGTAGTCGGCAGGGATTAGAAACAGATACGCAGTATTTT.

This clonotype was counted between two and nine times. The chain employs TRBV10-3 and TRBJ2-5; 8 bases match TRBD2. V gave up 1 base and J gave up 2 bases; unmatched junction bases: 12. The length of the CDR3 is 18 residues. Germline CDR1 ENHRY, CDR2 SYGVKD. CDR3: CAISEFGGRLGQQETQYF. CDR3 nucleotides: TGTGCCATCAGTGAGTTTGGCGGGAGGTTGGGCCAACAAGAGACCCAGTACTTC.

This clonotype has more than one count but fewer than ten. The chain has TRBV14 and TRBJ1-1; D is unclear. The CDR3 is 14 amino acids. The germline V and J ends were trimmed by 0 bases and 1 base, with 6 bases remaining between them. Germline V CDR1 and CDR2: SGHDN, FVKESK. The DNA for the CDR3 is TGTGCCAGCAGCCAAGAAACTAGGAACACTGAAGCTTTCTTT. This encodes CASSQETRNTEAFF.